This T cell receptor (beta chain) stems from a study of T cell responses to AZD1222 COVID-19 vaccine. There are a few counts of this clone. Assay: immunoSEQ multiplex PCR; the TCRdb copy retains only in-frame clones and omits some. The sample records around 150,000 clones, around 90% being singletons. V was pared by 5 bases and J by 9 bases, with 15 bases of the junction left unmatched. Germline lookup yields CDR1 SEHNR and CDR2 FQNEAQ (reference sequence). CDR3 length: 15 amino acids. The sample consisted of peripheral blood, taken on day 0 of AZD1222 vaccination. This receptor was taken from an adult in good health. The chain recombines TRBV7-9 with TRBJ2-5; 7 positions match TRBD2. The CDR3 loop reads CASSTSRWGGEAQYF. In nucleotides, the CDR3 is TGTGCCAGCAGCACGAGCCGTTGGGGAGGGGAGGCCCAGTACTTC.